The T cell receptor (beta chain) under discussion was sequenced for a study of T-cell memory formation after mild COVID-19. General observations from the study: Day 15 to 85 contractors were CD4/CD8 balanced; later expanders leaned CD4+. In pre-infection memory, a portion of responding clones appeared, which suggested that cross-reactive memory joined.

One entry per CDR3 protein results from TCRdb running MiXCR on the 5' RACE reads. This sample has approximately 100,000 distinct CDR3 sequences; roughly 12% occur once, and the top ten carry around 30%. CDR1 SEHNR and CDR2 FQNEAQ come from the germline V gene (reference sequence). V trimming: 1 base; J trimming: 2 bases; junction bases outside the gene matches: 6. The CDR3 is 16 residues long. About this clonotype: The target antigen is unknown.

The material sequenced was PBMCs or a T cell subset sorted from them (not recorded which). The sequence was collected from an adult woman who had mild COVID-19 (a few samples of this study predate the infection). Cell type and time point are not known. This chain uses TRBV7-9 with TRBJ2-5; 8 nucleotides agree with TRBD1. This CDR3 reads CASSLDRTGLQETQYF. In DNA, the CDR3 is TGTGCCAGCAGCTTAGACCGGACAGGGTTGCAAGAGACCCAGTACTTC.